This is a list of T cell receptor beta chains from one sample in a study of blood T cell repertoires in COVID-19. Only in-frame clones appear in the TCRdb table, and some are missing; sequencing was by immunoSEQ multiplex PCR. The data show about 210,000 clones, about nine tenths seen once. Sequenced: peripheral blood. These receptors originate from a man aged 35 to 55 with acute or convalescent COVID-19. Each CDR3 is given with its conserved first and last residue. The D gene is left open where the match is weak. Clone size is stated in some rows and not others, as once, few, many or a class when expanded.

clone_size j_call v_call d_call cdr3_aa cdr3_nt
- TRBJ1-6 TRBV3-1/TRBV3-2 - CASSQDRGGLVWNSPLHF TGTGCCAGCAGCCAAGACCGGGGGGGACTCGTCTGGAATTCACCCCTCCACTTT
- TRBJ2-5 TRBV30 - CAWSTGGTETQYF TGTGCCTGGAGTACAGGCGGGACGGAGACCCAGTACTTC
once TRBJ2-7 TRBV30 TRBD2 CAWSSGGTLGYEQYF TGTGCCTGGAGTTCGGGAGGAACCCTGGGGTACGAGCAGTACTTC
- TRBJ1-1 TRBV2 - CASRQGLNTEAFF TGTGCCAGCAGACAGGGACTGAACACTGAAGCTTTCTTT
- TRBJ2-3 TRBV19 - CASSIGPRGSDTQYF TGTGCCAGTAGTATCGGTCCTCGCGGATCGGATACGCAGTATTTT
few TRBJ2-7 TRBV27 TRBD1 CASSSTGFYEQYF TGTGCCAGCAGTTCGACAGGGTTCTACGAGCAGTACTTC
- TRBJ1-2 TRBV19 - CASSMVQESGYTF TGTGCCAGTAGTATGGTACAGGAGAGTGGCTACACCTTC
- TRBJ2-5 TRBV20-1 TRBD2 CSASGEETQYF TGCAGTGCAAGCGGGGAAGAGACCCAGTACTTC
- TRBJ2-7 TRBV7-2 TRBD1 CASSLAGQPPYEQYF TGTGCCAGCAGCTTAGCGGGACAGCCCCCCTACGAGCAGTACTTC
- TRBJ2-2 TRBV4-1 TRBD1 CASSLGTGPNTGELFF TGCGCCAGCAGCCTCGGGACAGGGCCGAACACCGGGGAGCTGTTTTTT
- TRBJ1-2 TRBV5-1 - CASSLAPGAFYGYTF TGCGCCAGCAGCTTGGCTCCAGGGGCTTTCTATGGCTACACCTTC
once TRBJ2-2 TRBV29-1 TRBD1 CSVGAGQGAGGELFF TGCAGCGTTGGGGCTGGACAGGGGGCAGGCGGGGAGCTGTTTTTT
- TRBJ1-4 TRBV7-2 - CASSLALGRRSGEKLFF TGTGCCAGCAGCTTAGCGCTCGGCCGAAGATCGGGGGAAAAACTGTTTTTT
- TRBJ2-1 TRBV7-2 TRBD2 CASRISGSSYNEQFF TGTGCCAGCAGAATCAGCGGGAGCTCCTACAATGAGCAGTTCTTC
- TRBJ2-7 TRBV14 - CASSQDAGYFYEQYF TGTGCCAGCAGCCAAGATGCCGGGTATTTCTACGAGCAGTACTTC
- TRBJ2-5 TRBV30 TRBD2 CAWSVLGGGTQYF TGTGCCTGGAGTGTACTCGGGGGGGGGACCCAGTACTTC
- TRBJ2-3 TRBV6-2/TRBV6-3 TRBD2 CASSYSGLAGGRADTQYF TGTGCCAGCAGTTACTCGGGACTAGCGGGGGGGCGTGCAGATACGCAGTATTTT
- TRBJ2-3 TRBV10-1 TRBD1 CASSESGVRGTETDTQYF TGCGCCAGCAGTGAGAGTGGAGTGAGGGGGACAGAAACAGATACGCAGTATTTT
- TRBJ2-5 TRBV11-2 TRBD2 CASSQPPGGQETQYF TGTGCCAGCAGCCAACCTCCCGGGGGGCAAGAGACCCAGTACTTC
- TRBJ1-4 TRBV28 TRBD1 CASRRDREREKLFF TGTGCCAGCAGGCGGGACAGGGAAAGAGAAAAACTGTTTTTT
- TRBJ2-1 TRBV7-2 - CASSPMGSSYNEQFF TGTGCCAGCAGCCCCATGGGCAGCTCCTACAATGAGCAGTTCTTC
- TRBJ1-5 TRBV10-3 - CAISESQGLNQPQHF TGTGCCATCAGTGAGTCCCAGGGGTTGAATCAGCCCCAGCATTTT
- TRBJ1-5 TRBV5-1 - CASSLTGHSNQPQHF TGCGCCAGCAGCTTGACAGGACATAGCAATCAGCCCCAGCATTTT
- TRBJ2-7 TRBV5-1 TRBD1 CASTWDSAYEQYF TGCGCCAGCACTTGGGACAGTGCCTACGAGCAGTACTTC
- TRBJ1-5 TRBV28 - CASSLLAPNQPQHF TGTGCCAGCAGTTTATTGGCCCCTAATCAGCCCCAGCATTTT
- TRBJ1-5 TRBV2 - CASSGQRITNQPQHF TGTGCCAGCAGCGGACAGAGGATAACCAATCAGCCCCAGCATTTT